This record covers a single T cell receptor beta chain. These data are taken from a study of blood T cell repertoires in COVID-19. This CDR3 is built from 14 residues. Losses at the gene ends were 4 bases for V and 6 bases for J; bases not matched to a gene: 10. Germline-derived CDR1 and CDR2 are SQVTM and ANQGSEA. TCRdb's copy holds only in-frame clones and misses some; the assay was immunoSEQ multiplex PCR. The sample has approximately 150,000 clones; around 81% are singletons. The sequence derives from a human donor in a cohort sampled during active COVID-19. The rearrangement links TRBV29-1 to TRBJ2-7; the match to TRBD2 covers 9 bases. Sequenced: peripheral blood. The CDR3 is CSVGSGGRASEQYF. The CDR3 DNA sequence: TGCAGCGTTGGGAGTGGCGGGAGGGCCTCCGAGCAGTACTTC.